The 18 T cell receptor beta chains in this list originate from one sample, sequenced in a study of blood T cell repertoires in COVID-19 (dated by TCRdb to about 2020). Library preparation used the immunoSEQ multiplex PCR assay. In TCRdb, the immuneACCESS table is reduced to in-frame sequences with V and J assigned. These tables do not hold every clone; where another copy was compared, an unresolved V gene accounts for under half, and the others remain unexplained. Here the sample has about 210,000 clones; 83% occur a single time. The leading ten clones occupy roughly 2.7% of the sample. The sample taken for sequencing was peripheral blood. The receptors shown here come from a woman in her thirties or forties with active or convalescent COVID-19.

The rearrangement links TRBV19 to TRBJ1-2; 10 nucleotides agree with TRBD1. Per the germline V gene, CDR1 is LNHDA and CDR2 is SQIVND (reference sequence). The CDR3 runs 13 residues. Germline trimming cut 6 bases from V and 5 bases from J; bases unmatched to any gene: 3. CDR3 loop: CASRTGGVYGYTF. In nucleotides, the CDR3 is TGTGCCAGTAGGACAGGGGGCGTTTATGGCTACACCTTC.

This clone has just one count. The chain has TRBV30 and TRBJ1-6, with 9 bases identical to TRBD1. There are 15 residues in the CDR3. The trim removed 4 bases at V and 10 bases at J, leaving 11 bases unmatched. Germline V gene lookup returns CDR1 GTSNPN and CDR2 SVGIG (reference sequence). CDR3 loop: CAWTDRGRGRSPLHF. The CDR3 nucleotides read TGTGCCTGGACAGACAGGGGGAGAGGGAGGTCACCCCTCCACTTT.

J is TRBJ2-5 and V is TRBV11-3; maybe TRBD2 (7 bases). Trimming removed 1 base at V and 1 base at J, with 13 bases between. The V gene's germline CDR1 is SGHNT and CDR2 YENEEA. There are 16 residues in the CDR3. CDR3 coding DNA: TGTGCCAGCAGCTTAGCTACGGCGGGGGCCCAAGAGACCCAGTACTTC. Its translation: CASSLATAGAQETQYF.

This sequence joins TRBV11-2 and TRBJ1-6; D gene uncertain. V was pared by 3 bases and J by 7 bases, with 10 bases between. The CDR3 runs 14 residues. Germline loops: CDR1 SGHAT, CDR2 FQNNGV. CDR3: CASSFRRSNSPLHF. For the CDR3, the DNA is TGTGCCAGCAGCTTTCGGAGATCGAATTCACCCCTCCACTTT.

V and J are TRBV3-1 (or the pseudogene TRBV3-2) and TRBJ2-7; no firm D call. The CDR3 is made up of 18 amino acids. Germline-derived CDR1 and CDR2 are LGHDT and YNNKEL (reference sequence). V was clipped by 0 bases and J by 0 bases, with 18 bases between them. The CDR3 sequence is CASSQDSVGYRSSYEQYF. CDR3 DNA sequence: TGTGCCAGCAGCCAAGATTCAGTCGGCTACAGATCCTCCTACGAGCAGTACTTC.

The chain uses TRBV5-1 and TRBJ1-1; D unclear. The V and J ends lost 5 bases and 1 base respectively, with 9 bases between them. The germline V gene has CDR1 SGHRS and CDR2 YFSETQ. The CDR3 loop spans 13 amino acids. The CDR3 is CASSTGWNTEAFF. In DNA, the CDR3 is TGCGCCAGCAGTACGGGATGGAACACTGAAGCTTTCTTT.

This chain links TRBV9 with TRBJ2-7; 11 nucleotides agree with TRBD1. The V gene's germline CDR1 is SGDLS and CDR2 YYNGEE. J lost 2 bases, V lost 3 bases, and 4 bases had no gene match. The CDR3 runs 15 residues. CDR3 residues: CASSARDRGTYEQYF. The CDR3 DNA follows: TGTGCCAGCAGCGCCCGGGACAGGGGGACCTACGAGCAGTACTTC.

The CDR3 spells CASSSSGRDPIGNTIYF. Written as DNA, the CDR3 is TGTGCCAGCAGTTCCTCAGGGCGGGACCCCATCGGAAACACCATATATTTT. The chain employs TRBV28 and TRBJ1-3; tentatively, D is TRBD1 (5 bases). Trimming shortened V by 4 bases and J by 4 bases, and 20 bases separated the two germline ends. Germline values: CDR1 MDHEN, CDR2 SYDVKM. CDR3 length: 17 amino acids.

The chain uses TRBV7-9 and TRBJ1-1; D remains ambiguous. V dropped 5 bases and J dropped 0 bases, with 16 bases sitting between them. The CDR3 loop spans 16 amino acids. CDR1 and CDR2 from the germline V gene are SEHNR and FQNEAQ (reference sequence). CDR3 sequence: CASSRQLGGMNTEAFF. Written as DNA, the CDR3 is TGTGCCAGCAGCCGACAACTAGGAGGGATGAACACTGAAGCTTTCTTT.

V usage is TRBV6-5 and J usage is TRBJ2-7, with D unresolved. V dropped 4 bases and J dropped 4 bases, with 5 bases sitting between them. The CDR3 length is 11 residues. Germline V gene data show CDR1 as MNHEY and CDR2 as SVGAGI. The CDR3 nucleotides read TGTGCCAGCAGTTCCGCGTACGAGCAGTACTTC. Translation: CASSSAYEQYF.

V gene TRBV10-2 combines with J gene TRBJ1-1, with D perhaps matching TRBD1 (5 bases). The CDR3 is made up of 12 amino acids. Looked up from germline, CDR1 is WSHSY and CDR2 is SAAADI. Trimming stripped 8 bases from V and 4 bases from J, with 11 bases between. CDR3 bases: TGCGCCAGCGGGGGGGGTTTCACTGAAGCTTTCTTT. It is translated as CASGGGFTEAFF.

The chain links TRBV7-8 to TRBJ2-3; possible D gene TRBD1, 5 bases. The germline V gene encodes CDR1 SGHVS and CDR2 FQNEAQ. V was trimmed by 1 base and J by 0 bases, leaving 8 bases between them. The CDR3 length is 15 residues. The CDR3 sequence is CASSLDRQSTDTQYF. The CDR3 DNA reads as TGTGCCAGCAGCTTAGACCGACAGAGCACAGATACGCAGTATTTT.

The V gene is TRBV24-1, the J gene TRBJ2-2; D remains unclear. Trimming cost V 3 bases and J 4 bases, with 11 bases left between them. The CDR3 spans 15 residues. The germline CDR1 and CDR2 sequences are KGHDR and SFDVKD. The CDR3 DNA follows: TGTGCCACCAGTGATCGGAGTCTCAGCACCGGGGAGCTGTTTTTT. This encodes CATSDRSLSTGELFF.

This clone has just a few counts. The genes are TRBV28 and TRBJ2-7; D may be TRBD1 (6 bases). The CDR3 has 18 residues. Germline V gives CDR1 MDHEN, CDR2 SYDVKM. The V and J ends lost 4 bases and 2 bases respectively, with 24 bases between them. The CDR3 nucleotides read TGTGCCAGCAGTTCCTCCCCCGGGTTGGGGGCTACTACCTACGAGCAGTACTTC. Protein: CASSSSPGLGATTYEQYF.

The CDR3 region has the DNA TGTGCCAGCACAAAGAGGAGGGTGAACACTGAAGCTTTCTTT. Translating gives CASTKRRVNTEAFF. This chain links TRBV3-1 (or the pseudogene TRBV3-2) with TRBJ1-1; no reliable D call. Germline V lookup: CDR1 LGHDT, CDR2 YNNKEL (reference sequence). Between the trimmed V and J ends, which lost 7 bases and 0 bases, there was a span of 12 bases. The CDR3 covers 14 residues.

The J gene is TRBJ2-5, the V gene TRBV30; 13 bases map to TRBD2. The CDR3 extends over 17 amino acids. Germline-derived CDR1 and CDR2 are GTSNPN and SVGIG (reference sequence). The junction had 8 bases not matched to a gene; V was cut back by 2 bases and J by 2 bases. The CDR3: CAWSSGLAGSGQETQYF. The CDR3 DNA is TGTGCCTGGAGTTCGGGACTAGCGGGAAGTGGGCAAGAGACCCAGTACTTC.

The rearrangement uses TRBV5-8 and TRBJ2-3; 11 nucleotides line up with TRBD1. CDR3 length: 16 residues. V lost 4 bases to trimming and J lost 0 bases; unmatched junction nucleotides: 4. CDR1 and CDR2 from the germline V gene are SGHTS and YDEGEE. CDR3 nucleotide sequence: TGTGCCAGCAGCACGGACAGGGGGCAAAGCACAGATACGCAGTATTTT. Translating it yields CASSTDRGQSTDTQYF.

V usage is TRBV10-3 and J usage is TRBJ1-5; D is undetermined. Trimming cost V 4 bases and J 0 bases, with 10 bases left between them. Germline lookup yields CDR1 ENHRY and CDR2 SYGVKD. The CDR3 extends over 15 amino acids. CDR3 DNA sequence: TGTGCCATCAGTGTGGGCAGTAATAGCAATCAGCCCCAGCATTTT. It translates to CAISVGSNSNQPQHF.